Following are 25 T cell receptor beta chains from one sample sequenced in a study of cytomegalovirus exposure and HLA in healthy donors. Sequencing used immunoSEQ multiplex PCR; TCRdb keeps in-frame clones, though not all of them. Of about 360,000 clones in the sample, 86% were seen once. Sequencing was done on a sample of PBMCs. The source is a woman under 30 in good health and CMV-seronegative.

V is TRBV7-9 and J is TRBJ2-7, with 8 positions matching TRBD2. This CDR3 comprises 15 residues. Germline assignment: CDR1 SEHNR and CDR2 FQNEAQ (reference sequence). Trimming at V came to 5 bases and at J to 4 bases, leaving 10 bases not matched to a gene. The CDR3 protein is CASSPAGGGWYEQYF. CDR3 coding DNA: TGTGCCAGCAGCCCTGCGGGAGGCGGGTGGTACGAGCAGTACTTC.

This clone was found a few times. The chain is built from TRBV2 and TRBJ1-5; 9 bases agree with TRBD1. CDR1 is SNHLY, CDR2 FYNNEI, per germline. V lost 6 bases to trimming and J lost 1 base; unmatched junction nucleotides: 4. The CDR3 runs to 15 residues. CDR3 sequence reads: CASRGQGLSNQPQHF. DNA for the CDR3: TGTGCCAGCAGGGGACAGGGCTTGAGCAATCAGCCCCAGCATTTT.

The CDR3 reads CAIVRGSFSTDTQYF. The DNA of the CDR3 is TGTGCCATAGTCCGGGGGTCCTTCAGCACAGATACGCAGTATTTT. The chain links TRBV27 to TRBJ2-3; weak D call: TRBD2 (6 bases). Germline loops: CDR1 MNHEY, CDR2 SMNVEV (reference sequence). V gave up 10 bases and J gave up 0 bases, with 17 bases separating them. The CDR3 runs to 15 residues.

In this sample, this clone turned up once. The CDR3 region is CASSSPGQEAFF. DNA of the CDR3: TGTGCCAGCTCGTCTCCGGGACAGGAAGCTTTCTTT. The rearrangement uses TRBV18 and TRBJ1-1; 7 nucleotides align to TRBD1. This CDR3 comprises 12 residues. V was clipped by 6 bases and J by 8 bases; unmatched bases: 6. Germline V gives CDR1 KGHSH, CDR2 LQKENI.

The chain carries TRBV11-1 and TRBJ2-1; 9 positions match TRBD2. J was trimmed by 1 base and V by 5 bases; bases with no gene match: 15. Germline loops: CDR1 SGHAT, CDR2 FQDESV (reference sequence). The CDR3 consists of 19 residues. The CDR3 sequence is CASSLRDLSSGSSYNEQFF. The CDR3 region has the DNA TGTGCCAGCAGCCTCCGGGACCTTAGTAGCGGGAGTTCCTACAATGAGCAGTTCTTC.

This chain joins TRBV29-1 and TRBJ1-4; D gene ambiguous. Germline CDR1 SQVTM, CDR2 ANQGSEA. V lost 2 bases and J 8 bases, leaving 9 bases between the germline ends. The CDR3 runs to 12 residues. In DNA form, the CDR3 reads TGCAGCGTTGAAAGTGCCGGGGAAAAACTGTTTTTT. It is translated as CSVESAGEKLFF.

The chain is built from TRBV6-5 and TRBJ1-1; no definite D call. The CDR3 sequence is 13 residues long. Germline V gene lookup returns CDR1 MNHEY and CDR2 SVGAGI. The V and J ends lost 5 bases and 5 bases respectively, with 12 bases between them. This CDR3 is CASSLLRSTEAFF. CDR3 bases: TGTGCCAGCAGTCTCCTGAGGAGTACTGAAGCTTTCTTT.

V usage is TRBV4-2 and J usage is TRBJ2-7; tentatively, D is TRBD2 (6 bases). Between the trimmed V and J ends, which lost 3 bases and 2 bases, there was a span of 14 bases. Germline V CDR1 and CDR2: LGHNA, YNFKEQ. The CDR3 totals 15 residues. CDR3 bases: TGTGCCAGCAGCCAGGGGGACTCGACCGCCTACGAGCAGTACTTC. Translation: CASSQGDSTAYEQYF.

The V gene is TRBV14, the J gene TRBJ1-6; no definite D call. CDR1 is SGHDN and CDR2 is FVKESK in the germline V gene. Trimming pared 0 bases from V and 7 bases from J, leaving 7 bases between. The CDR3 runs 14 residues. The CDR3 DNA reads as TGTGCCAGCAGCCAAGATCGGGTGAATTCACCCCTCCACTTT. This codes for CASSQDRVNSPLHF.

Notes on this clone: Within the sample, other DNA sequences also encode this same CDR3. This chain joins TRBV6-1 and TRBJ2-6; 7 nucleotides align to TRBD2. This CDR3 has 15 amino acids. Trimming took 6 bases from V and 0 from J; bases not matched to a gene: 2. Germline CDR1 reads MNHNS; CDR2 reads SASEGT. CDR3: CASRSGGSGANVLTF. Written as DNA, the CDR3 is TGTGCCAGCAGATCGGGGGGCTCTGGGGCCAACGTCCTGACTTTC.

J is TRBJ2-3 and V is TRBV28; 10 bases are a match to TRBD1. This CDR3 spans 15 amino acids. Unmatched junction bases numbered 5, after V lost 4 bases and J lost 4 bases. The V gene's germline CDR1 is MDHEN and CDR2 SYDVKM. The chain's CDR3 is CASSYGTGVADTQYF. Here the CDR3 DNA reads TGTGCCAGCAGTTATGGGACAGGGGTTGCAGATACGCAGTATTTT.

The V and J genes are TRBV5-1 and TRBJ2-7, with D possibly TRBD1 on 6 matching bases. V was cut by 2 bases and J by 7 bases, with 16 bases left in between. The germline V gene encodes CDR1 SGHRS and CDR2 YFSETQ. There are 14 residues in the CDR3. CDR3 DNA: TGCGCCAGCAGCTTTGGTTCAGGGGATCGGGAGCAGTACTTC. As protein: CASSFGSGDREQYF.

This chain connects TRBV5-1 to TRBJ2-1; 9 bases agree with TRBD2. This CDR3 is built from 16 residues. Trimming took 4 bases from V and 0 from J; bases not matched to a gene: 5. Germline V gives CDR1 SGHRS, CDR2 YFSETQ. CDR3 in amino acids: CASSALAGVSYNEQFF. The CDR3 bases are TGCGCCAGCAGCGCTTTAGCGGGAGTCTCCTACAATGAGCAGTTCTTC.

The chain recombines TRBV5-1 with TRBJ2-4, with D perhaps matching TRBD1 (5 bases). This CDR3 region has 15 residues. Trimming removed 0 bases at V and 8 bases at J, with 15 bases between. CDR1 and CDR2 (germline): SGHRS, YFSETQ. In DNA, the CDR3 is TGCGCCAGCAGCTTGGGACAGTTAGGTTTGGACATTCAGTACTTC. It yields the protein CASSLGQLGLDIQYF. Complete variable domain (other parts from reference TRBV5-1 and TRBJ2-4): KAGVTQTPRYLIKTRGQQVTLSCSPISGHRSVSWYQQTPGQGLQFLFEYFSETQRNKGNFPGRFSGRQFSNSRSEMNVSTLELGDSALYLCASSLGQLGLDIQYFGAGTRLSVL.

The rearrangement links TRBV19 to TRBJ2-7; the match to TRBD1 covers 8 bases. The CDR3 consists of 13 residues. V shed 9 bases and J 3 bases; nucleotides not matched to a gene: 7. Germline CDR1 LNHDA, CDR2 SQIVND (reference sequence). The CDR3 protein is CASGQGMNYEQYF. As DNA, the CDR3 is TGTGCCAGCGGACAGGGCATGAACTACGAGCAGTACTTC.

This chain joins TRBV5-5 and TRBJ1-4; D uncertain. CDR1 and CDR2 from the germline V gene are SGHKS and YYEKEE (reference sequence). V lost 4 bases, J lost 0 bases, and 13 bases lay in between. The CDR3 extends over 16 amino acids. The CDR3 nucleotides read TGTGCCAGCAGCCGGGGTTTGGGGTCAACTAATGAAAAACTGTTTTTT. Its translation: CASSRGLGSTNEKLFF.

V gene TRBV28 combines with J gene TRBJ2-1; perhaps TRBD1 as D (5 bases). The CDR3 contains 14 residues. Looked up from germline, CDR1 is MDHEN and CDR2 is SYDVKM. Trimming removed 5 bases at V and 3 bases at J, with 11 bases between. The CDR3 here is CASSQLTDYNEQFF. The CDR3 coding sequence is TGTGCCAGCAGTCAGTTGACAGACTACAATGAGCAGTTCTTC.

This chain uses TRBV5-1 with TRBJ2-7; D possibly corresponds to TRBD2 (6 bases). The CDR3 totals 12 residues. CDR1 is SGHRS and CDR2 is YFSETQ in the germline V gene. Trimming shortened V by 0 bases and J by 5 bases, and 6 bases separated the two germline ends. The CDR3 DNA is TGCGCCAGCAGCTTGGGCGGGGACGAGCAGTACTTC. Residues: CASSLGGDEQYF.

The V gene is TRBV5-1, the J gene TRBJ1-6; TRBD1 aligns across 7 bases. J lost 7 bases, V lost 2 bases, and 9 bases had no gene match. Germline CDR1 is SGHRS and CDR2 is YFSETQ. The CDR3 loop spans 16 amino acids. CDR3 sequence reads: CASSLEGAKHNSPLHF. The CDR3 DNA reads TGCGCCAGCAGCTTAGAGGGGGCGAAACACAATTCACCCCTCCACTTT.

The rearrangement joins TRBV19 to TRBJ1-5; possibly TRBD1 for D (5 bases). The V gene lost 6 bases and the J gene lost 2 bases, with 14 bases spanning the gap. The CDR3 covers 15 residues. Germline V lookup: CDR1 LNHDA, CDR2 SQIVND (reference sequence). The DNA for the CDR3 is TGTGCCAGTAGCCGGGGGGGAAGGGGCAATCAGCCCCAGCATTTT. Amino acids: CASSRGGRGNQPQHF.

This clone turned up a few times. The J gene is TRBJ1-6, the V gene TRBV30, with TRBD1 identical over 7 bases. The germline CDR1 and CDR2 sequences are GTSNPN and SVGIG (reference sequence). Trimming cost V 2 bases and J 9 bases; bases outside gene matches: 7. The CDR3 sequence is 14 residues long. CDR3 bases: TGTGCCTGGAGTTATCAGGGGGACTTTTCACCCCTCCACTTT. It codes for CAWSYQGDFSPLHF.

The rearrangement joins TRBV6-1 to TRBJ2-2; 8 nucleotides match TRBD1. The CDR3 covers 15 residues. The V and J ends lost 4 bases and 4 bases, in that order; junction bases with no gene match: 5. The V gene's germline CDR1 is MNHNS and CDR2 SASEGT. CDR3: CASSAQGAVTGELFF. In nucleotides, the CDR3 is TGTGCCAGCAGTGCCCAGGGGGCGGTCACCGGGGAGCTGTTTTTT.

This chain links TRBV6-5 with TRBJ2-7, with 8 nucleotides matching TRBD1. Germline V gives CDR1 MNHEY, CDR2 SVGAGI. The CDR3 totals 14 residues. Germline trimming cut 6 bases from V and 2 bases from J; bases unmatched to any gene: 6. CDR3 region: CASRPDRGTYEQYF. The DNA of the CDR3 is TGTGCCAGCAGACCCGACAGGGGAACCTACGAGCAGTACTTC.

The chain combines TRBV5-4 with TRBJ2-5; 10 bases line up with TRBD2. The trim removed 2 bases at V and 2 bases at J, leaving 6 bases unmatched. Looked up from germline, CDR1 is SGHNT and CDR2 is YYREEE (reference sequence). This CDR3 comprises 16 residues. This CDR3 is CASSLSGGAGQETQYF. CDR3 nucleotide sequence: TGTGCCAGCAGCTTAAGCGGGGGGGCCGGACAAGAGACCCAGTACTTC.

Written as DNA, the CDR3 is TGTGCCAGCAGTACCCCGTCGGACTTTTCCCGGCAAGAGACCCAGTACTTC. It specifies CASSTPSDFSRQETQYF. This chain uses TRBV25-1 with TRBJ2-5, with D possibly matching TRBD2 (5 bases). The CDR3 covers 17 residues. V lost 5 bases and J 2 bases, leaving 21 bases between the germline ends. CDR1 is MGHDK and CDR2 is SYGVNS in the germline V gene. The whole variable domain, remainder taken from reference TRBV25-1 and TRBJ2-5, is EADIYQTPRYLVIGTGKKITLECSQTMGHDKMYWYQQDPGMELHLIHYSYGVNSTEKGDLSSESTVSRIRTEHFPLTLESARPSHTSQYLCASSTPSDFSRQETQYFGPGTRLLVL.